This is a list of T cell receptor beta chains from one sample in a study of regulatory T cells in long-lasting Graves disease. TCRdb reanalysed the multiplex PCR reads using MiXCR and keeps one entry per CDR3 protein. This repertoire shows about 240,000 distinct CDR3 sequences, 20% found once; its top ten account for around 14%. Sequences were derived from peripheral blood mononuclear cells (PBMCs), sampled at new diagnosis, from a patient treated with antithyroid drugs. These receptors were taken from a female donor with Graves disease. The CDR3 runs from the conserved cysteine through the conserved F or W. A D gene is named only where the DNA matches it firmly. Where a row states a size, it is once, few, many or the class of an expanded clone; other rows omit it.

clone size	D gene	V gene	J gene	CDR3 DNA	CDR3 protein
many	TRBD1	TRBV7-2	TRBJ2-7	TGTGCCAGCACTGCGGTACAGGGGGCCGAGCAGTACTTC	CASTAVQGAEQYF
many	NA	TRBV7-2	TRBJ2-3	TGTGCCAGCAGCTACGCCCTAGCAGATACGCAGTATTTT	CASSYALADTQYF
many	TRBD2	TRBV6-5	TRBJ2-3	TGTGCCAGCAGTTACGGGAGTCTAGCGGGGCGGGTGGATACGCAGTATTTT	CASSYGSLAGRVDTQYF
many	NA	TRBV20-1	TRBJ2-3	TGCAGTGCTATTAACAGGAAGAGCTCCACAGATACGCAGTATTTT	CSAINRKSSTDTQYF
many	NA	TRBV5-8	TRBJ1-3	TGTGCCAGCAGTGCAATTAGGTACTCTGGAAACACCATATATTTT	CASSAIRYSGNTIYF
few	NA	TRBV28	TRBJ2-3	TGTGCCAGCAGTTTGTCAGGTACGCAGTATTTT	CASSLSGTQYF
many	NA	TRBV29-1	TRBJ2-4	TGCAGCGTCGAAGGCGGGAATGCGGCCAAAAACATTCAGTACTTC	CSVEGGNAAKNIQYF
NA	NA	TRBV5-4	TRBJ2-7	TGTGCCAGCAGCTTTAGTTTAGGGGTTCGATACGAGCAGTACTTC	CASSFSLGVRYEQYF
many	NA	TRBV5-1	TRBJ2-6	TGCGCCAGCAGGTCTGGAACTGGGGCCAACGTCCTGACTTTC	CASRSGTGANVLTF
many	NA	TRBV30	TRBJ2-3	TGTGCCTGGAGTGTCCTTGGAGATACGCAGTATTTT	CAWSVLGDTQYF
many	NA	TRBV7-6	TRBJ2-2	TGTGCCAGCAGCCCGACTCCCCAGGCTAAGGCCGGGGAGCTGTTTTTT	CASSPTPQAKAGELFF
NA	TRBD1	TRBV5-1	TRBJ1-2	TGCGCCAGCAGCTTCGGGGACAGGGTTAACTATGGCTACACCTTC	CASSFGDRVNYGYTF
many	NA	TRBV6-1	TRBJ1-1	TGTGCCAGCAGTCACAACACGGACCACACTGAAGCTTTCTTT	CASSHNTDHTEAFF
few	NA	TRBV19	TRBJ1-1	TGTGCCAGTAGCCCTCGCCCGGCGTCCCAGGTTACAGCTTTCTTT	CASSPRPASQVTAFF
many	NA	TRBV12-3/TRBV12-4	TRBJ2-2	TGTGCCAGCAGTCTCCCTACAGGGAACACCGGGGAGCTGTTTTTT	CASSLPTGNTGELFF
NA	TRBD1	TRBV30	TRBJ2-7	TGTGCCTGGAGCTCCGGGACAGGGGGCTCCTACGAGCAGTACTTC	CAWSSGTGGSYEQYF
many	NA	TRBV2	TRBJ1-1	TGTGCCAGCAGCCTAGACAGGTATGAACTGAACACTGAAGCTTTCTTT	CASSLDRYELNTEAFF
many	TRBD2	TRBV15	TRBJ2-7	TGTGCCACCAGCAGAGTATACGGGGGGAGAGGGAGCGAGCAGTACTTC	CATSRVYGGRGSEQYF
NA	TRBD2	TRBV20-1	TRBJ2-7	TGCAGTGCTAGAGGATCTAGCGGGGGAGTCTCCTACGAGCAGTACTTC	CSARGSSGGVSYEQYF
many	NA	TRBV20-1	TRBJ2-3	TGCAGTGTTGGGGACCCAAGCACAGATACGCAGTATTTT	CSVGDPSTDTQYF
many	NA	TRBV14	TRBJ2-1	TGTGCCAGCAGCCAAGATTCCAGGGAGGACAATGAGCAGTTCTTC	CASSQDSREDNEQFF
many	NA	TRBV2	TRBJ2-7	TGTGCCAGCCTGGCCCGGGACAACTCCTACGAGCAGTACTTC	CASLARDNSYEQYF
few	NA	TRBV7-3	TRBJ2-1	TGTGCCAGCAGCTTAAAGGAATCCTCCTACAATGAGCAGTTCTTC	CASSLKESSYNEQFF
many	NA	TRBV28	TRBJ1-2	TGTGCCAGCAGTTTATCGAACCGGGGGCGCGATGGCTACACCTTC	CASSLSNRGRDGYTF
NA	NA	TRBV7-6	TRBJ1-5	TGTGCCAGCAGCTTAGGGAAGGCAGGCGGAAATCAGCCCCAGCATTTT	CASSLGKAGGNQPQHF